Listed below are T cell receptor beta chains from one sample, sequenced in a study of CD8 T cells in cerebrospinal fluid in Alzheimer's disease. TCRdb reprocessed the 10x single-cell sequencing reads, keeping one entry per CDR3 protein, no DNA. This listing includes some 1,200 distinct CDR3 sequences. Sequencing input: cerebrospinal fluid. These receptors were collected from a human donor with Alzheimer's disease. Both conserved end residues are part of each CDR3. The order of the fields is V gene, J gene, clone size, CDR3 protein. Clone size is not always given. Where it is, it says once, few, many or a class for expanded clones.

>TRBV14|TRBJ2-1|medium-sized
CASSQEASSGEQFF
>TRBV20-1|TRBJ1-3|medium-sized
CSARIPDTGNTIYF
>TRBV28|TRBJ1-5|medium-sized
CASSRTGTSNQPQHF
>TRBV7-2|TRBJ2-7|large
CASSEFGTASYEQYF
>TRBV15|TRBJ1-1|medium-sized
CATSSRQGRPTEAFF
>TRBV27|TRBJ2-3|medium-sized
CASSLSSRWADTQYF
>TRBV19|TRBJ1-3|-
CASTTPGHAGNTIYF
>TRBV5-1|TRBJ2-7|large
CASAASGGSLEQYF
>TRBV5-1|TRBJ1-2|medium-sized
CASSSTGDGYTF
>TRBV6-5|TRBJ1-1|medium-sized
CASSDHGTENTEAFF
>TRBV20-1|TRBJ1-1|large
CSAQGQAAFEAFF
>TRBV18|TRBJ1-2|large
CASSPPTESYGYTF
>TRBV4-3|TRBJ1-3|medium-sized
CASSQMSSGNTIYF
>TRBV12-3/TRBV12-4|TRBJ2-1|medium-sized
CASSGRVMDEQFF
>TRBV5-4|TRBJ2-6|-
CASSPRVLVGANVLTF
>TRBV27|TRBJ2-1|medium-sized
CASSIQGWDEQFF
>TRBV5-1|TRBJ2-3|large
CASSNLGSTDTQYF
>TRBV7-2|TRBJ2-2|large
CASSLVGGDYTGELFF
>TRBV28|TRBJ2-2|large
CASSLVTSGRPTGELFF
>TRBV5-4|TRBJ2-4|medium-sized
CASSLSGTDIQYF
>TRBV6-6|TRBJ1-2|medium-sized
CASSRLDAYGYTF
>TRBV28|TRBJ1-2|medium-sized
CASSRGGTGGYTF
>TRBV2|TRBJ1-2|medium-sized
CASSELETHYGYTF
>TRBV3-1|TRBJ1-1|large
CASSPGGAYTEAFF
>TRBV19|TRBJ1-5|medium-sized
CASSIRQGSDQPQHF
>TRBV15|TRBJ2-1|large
CATSRDLAGATEQFF
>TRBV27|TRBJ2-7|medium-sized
CASTSPGRLYEQYF
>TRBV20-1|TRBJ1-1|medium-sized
CSARVGGSDTEAFF
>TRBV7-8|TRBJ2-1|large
CASSPSAGGLNEQFF
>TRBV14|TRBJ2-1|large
CASSLRPRGRDEQFF
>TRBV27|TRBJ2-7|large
CASTKSGSLDYEQYF
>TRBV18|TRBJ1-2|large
CASSPTGTSYGYTF
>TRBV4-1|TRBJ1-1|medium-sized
CASSLANTEAFF
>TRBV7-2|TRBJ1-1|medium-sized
CASSQREGVGLTEAFF
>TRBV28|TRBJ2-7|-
CASSLKTSIRYYEQYF
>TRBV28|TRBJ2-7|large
CASSSGLAASYEQYF
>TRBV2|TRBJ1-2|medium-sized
CASTWENYGYTF
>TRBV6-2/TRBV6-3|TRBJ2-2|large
CASSPRGLAGITGELFF
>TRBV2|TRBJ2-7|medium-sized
CASSNVGRTAGQYF
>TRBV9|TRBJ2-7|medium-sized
CASSAGYRYEQYF